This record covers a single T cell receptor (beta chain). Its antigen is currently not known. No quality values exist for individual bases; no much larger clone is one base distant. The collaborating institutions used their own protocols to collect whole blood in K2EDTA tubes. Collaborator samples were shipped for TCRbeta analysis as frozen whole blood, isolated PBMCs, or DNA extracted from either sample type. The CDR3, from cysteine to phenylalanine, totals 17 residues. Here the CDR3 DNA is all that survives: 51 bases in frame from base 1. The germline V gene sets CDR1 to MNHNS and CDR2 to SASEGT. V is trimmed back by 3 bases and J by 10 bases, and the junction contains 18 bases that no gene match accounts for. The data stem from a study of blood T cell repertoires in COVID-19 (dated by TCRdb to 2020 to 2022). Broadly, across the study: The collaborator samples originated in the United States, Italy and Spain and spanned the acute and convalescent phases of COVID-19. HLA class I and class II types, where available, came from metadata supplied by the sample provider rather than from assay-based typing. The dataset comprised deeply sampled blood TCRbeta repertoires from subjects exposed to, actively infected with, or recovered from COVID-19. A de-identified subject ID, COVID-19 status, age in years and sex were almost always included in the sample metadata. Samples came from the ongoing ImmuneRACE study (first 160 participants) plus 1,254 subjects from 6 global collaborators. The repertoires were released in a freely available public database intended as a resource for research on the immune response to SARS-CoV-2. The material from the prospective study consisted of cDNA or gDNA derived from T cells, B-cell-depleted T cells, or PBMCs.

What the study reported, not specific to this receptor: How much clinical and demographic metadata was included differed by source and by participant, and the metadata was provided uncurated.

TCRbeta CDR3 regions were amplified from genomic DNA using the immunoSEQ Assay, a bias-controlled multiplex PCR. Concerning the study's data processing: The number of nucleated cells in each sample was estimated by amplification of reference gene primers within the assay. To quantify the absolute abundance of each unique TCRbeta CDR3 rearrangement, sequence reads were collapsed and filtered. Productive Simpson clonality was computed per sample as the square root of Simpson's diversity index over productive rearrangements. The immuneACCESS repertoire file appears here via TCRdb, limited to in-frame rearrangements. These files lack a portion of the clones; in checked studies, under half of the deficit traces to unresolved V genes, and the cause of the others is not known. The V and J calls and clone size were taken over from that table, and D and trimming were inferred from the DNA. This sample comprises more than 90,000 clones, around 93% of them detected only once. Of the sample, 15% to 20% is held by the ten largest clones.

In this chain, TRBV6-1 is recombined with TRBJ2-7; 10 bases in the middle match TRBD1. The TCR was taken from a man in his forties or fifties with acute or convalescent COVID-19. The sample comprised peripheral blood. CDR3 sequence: CASSEAGKVRQGARQYF. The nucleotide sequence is TGTGCCAGCAGTGAGGCGGGGAAAGTAAGACAGGGGGCGCGTCAGTACTTC.